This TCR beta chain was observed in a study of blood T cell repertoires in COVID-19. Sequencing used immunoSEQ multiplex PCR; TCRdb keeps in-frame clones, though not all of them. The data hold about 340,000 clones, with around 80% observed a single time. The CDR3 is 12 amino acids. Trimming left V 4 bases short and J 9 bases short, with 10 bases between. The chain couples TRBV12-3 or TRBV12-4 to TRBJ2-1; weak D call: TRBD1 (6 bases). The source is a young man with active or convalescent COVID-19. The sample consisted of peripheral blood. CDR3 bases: TGTGCCAGCAGTTACAGGGCGGGTGAGCAGTTCTTC. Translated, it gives CASSYRAGEQFF.